The subject of this entry is one TCR beta chain. The antigen is unknown. The CDR3 is made up of 15 amino acids. V lost 0 bases and J 4 bases, leaving 10 bases between the germline ends. Germline loops: CDR1 LGHNA, CDR2 YNFKEQ. The data belong to a study of cytomegalovirus exposure and HLA in healthy donors. Whole-study context: One earlier analysis, a look at 180 million or so T cells, found approximately 120 million unique TCR beta sequences.

This PCR relied on a set of 60 Vbeta primers and 13 Jbeta primers. Data came from immunoSEQ multiplex PCR; TCRdb stores just in-frame clones and leaves some out. The repertoire holds around 180,000 clones, with roughly 70% as singletons. General study points: In an earlier analysis, about 87% or about 30%: the productive usage of most TCR beta V segments.

The sample was PBMCs. This clonotype was sampled from a girl aged 10 to 17 in good health and CMV-seronegative. The chain carries TRBV4-2 and TRBJ2-1, with a possible D match to TRBD1 (6 bases). The CDR3 here is CASSQEEDSYNEQFF. The CDR3 bases are TGTGCCAGCAGCCAAGAAGAGGACAGTTACAATGAGCAGTTCTTC.